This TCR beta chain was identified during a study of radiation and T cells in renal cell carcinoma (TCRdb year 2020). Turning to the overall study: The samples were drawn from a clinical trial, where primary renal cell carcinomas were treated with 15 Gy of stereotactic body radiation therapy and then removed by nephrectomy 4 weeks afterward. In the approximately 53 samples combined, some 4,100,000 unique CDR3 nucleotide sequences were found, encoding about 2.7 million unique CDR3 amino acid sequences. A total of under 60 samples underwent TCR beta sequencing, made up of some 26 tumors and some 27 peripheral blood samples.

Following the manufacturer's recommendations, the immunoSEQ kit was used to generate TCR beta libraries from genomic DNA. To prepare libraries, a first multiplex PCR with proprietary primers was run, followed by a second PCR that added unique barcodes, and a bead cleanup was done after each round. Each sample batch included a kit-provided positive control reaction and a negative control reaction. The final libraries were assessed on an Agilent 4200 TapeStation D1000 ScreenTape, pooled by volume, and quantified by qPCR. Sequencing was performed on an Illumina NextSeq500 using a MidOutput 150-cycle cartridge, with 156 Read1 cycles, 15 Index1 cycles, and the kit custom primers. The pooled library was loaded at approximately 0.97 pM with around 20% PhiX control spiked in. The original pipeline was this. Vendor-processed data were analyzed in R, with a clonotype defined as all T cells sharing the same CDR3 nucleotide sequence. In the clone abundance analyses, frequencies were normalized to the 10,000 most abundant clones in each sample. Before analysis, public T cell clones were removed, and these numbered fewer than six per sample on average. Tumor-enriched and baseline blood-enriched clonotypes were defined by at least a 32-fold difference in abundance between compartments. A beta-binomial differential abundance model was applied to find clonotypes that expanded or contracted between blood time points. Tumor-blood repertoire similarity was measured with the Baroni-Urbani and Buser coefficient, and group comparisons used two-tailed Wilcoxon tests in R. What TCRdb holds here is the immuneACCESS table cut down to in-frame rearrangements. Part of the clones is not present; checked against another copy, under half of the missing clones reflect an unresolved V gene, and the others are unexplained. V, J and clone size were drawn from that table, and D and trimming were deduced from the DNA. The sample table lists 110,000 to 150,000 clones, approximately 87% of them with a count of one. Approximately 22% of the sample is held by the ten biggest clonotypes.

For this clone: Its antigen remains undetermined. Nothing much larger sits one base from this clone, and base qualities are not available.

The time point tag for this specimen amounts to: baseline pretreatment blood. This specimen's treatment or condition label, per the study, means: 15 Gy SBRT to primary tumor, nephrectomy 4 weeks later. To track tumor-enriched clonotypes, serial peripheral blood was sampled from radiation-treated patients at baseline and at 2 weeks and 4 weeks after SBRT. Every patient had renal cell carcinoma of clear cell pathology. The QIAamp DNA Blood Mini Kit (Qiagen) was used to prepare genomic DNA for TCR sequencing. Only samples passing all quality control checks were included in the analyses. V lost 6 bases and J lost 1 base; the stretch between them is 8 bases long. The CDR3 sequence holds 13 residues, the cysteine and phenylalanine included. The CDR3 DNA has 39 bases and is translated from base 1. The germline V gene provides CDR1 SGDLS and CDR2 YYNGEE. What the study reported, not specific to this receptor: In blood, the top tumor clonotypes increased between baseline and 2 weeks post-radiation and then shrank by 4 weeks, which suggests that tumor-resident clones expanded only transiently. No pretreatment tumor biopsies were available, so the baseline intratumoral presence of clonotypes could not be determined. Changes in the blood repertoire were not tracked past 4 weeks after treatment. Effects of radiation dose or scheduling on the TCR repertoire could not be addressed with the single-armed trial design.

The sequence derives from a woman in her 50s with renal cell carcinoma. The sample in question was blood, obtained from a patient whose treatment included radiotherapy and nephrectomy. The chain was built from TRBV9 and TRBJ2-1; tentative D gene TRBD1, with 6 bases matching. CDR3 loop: CASTRGSYNEQFF. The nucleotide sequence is TGTGCCAGCACGAGGGGGTCCTACAATGAGCAGTTCTTC.